Each of the 27 T cell receptor beta chains below was sequenced from the same sample in a study of a mutant IDH1 vaccine in newly diagnosed glioma (dated by TCRdb to about 2021). The time point label, read with the paper, signifies: baseline, week 1 (first vaccination visit). In the paper's terms, the treatment or condition label means: pre-vaccination baseline after standard-of-care therapy. Receptors were amplified or captured by the immunoSEQ multiplex PCR assay. TCRdb carries this immuneACCESS record with in-frame sequences only. Its versions omit some clonotypes, under half of them owing to an unresolved V gene in the studies checked, with the rest unexplained. Here the sample has about 88,000 clones; about 80% occur a single time. The leading ten clones occupy roughly 5% of the sample. The sequencing here drew on PBMCs, taken from a glioma patient treated with radiotherapy, temozolomide or both. All receptors come from a man between 40 and 49 years old with glioma. Some clones in this sample may be carry-over from other donors' samples.

This rearrangement joins TRBV10-3 to TRBJ1-1, with TRBD1 matching 7 bases. The CDR3 loop spans 13 amino acids. J was trimmed by 4 bases and V by 9 bases; bases with no gene match: 8. Germline CDR1 is ENHRY and CDR2 is SYGVKD. CDR3 loop: CAINDRVGTEAFF. CDR3 DNA: TGTGCCATAAACGACAGGGTAGGCACTGAAGCTTTCTTT.

The chain uses TRBV5-1 and TRBJ1-5; D unresolved. V lost 0 bases and J 2 bases, leaving 9 bases between the germline ends. CDR3 length: 15 amino acids. Per germline, CDR1 SGHRS and CDR2 YFSETQ. In nucleotides, the CDR3 is TGCGCCAGCAGCTTGGTGGGGTCCGGCAATCAGCCCCAGCATTTT. Translated, it gives CASSLVGSGNQPQHF.

This clone was observed once. The J gene is TRBJ1-3, the V gene TRBV10-1, with no clear D. V shed 5 bases and J shed 0 bases, with 5 bases lying between them. The V gene's germline CDR1 is WNHNN and CDR2 SYGVQD (reference sequence). The CDR3 loop spans 13 amino acids. CDR3 in amino acids: CASSPNSGNTIYF. The CDR3 DNA is TGCGCCAGCAGTCCTAACTCTGGAAACACCATATATTTT.

This clone was observed a handful of times. The rearrangement links TRBV19 to TRBJ2-7; D is ambiguous. From germline, CDR1 is LNHDA and CDR2 SQIVND (reference sequence). V was trimmed by 2 bases and J by 1 base, leaving 9 bases between them. This CDR3 region has 14 residues. The CDR3 is CASSISYLSYEQYF. Here the CDR3 DNA reads TGTGCCAGTAGTATAAGCTATTTATCCTACGAGCAGTACTTC.

This chain joins TRBV9 and TRBJ2-3, with 13 nucleotides matching TRBD2. V shed 4 bases and J 1 base; nucleotides not matched to a gene: 9. Germline assignment: CDR1 SGDLS and CDR2 YYNGEE. The CDR3 has 18 residues. The CDR3 DNA reads as TGTGCCAGCAGCCCCCGACGAGGGACTAGCGGGGGCACAGATACGCAGTATTTT. This encodes CASSPRRGTSGGTDTQYF.

This clone was recorded at least ten times. The CDR3 reads CASTSGPNNSPLHF. For the CDR3, the DNA is TGTGCCAGCACAAGCGGGCCTAATAATTCACCCCTCCACTTT. The V gene is TRBV5-6, the J gene TRBJ1-6; D unclear. The CDR3 loop spans 14 amino acids. V was shortened by 6 bases and J by 5 bases, with 12 bases between the two germline ends. Germline CDR1 SGHDT, CDR2 YYEEEE.

V gene TRBV21-1 combines with J gene TRBJ2-7. TRBV21-1 is classified as a pseudogene. This CDR3 is built from 12 residues. CDR3 nucleotides: TGTGCCAGCCAGGACGTTGCCTACGAGCAGTACTTC. Translating it yields CASQDVAYEQYF.

J is TRBJ2-5 and V is TRBV2, with a weak D call TRBD2 (5 bases). There are 12 residues in the CDR3. V dropped 7 bases and J dropped 5 bases, with 11 bases sitting between them. The germline V gene encodes CDR1 SNHLY and CDR2 FYNNEI. CDR3 bases: TGTGCCAGCACACCGGGGTGGGAGACCCAGTACTTC. Amino acid sequence: CASTPGWETQYF.

In its sample, this clone was seen once. This chain connects TRBV6-5 to TRBJ2-7, with no clear D. V was trimmed by 0 bases and J by 2 bases, leaving 8 bases between them. Germline CDR1 is MNHEY and CDR2 is SVGAGI. This CDR3 contains 14 residues. Here the CDR3 reads CASSYSSSPYEQYF. CDR3 in DNA: TGTGCCAGCAGTTACTCCTCTTCTCCCTACGAGCAGTACTTC.

The chain joins TRBV5-6 to TRBJ1-5, with D maybe TRBD1 (5 bases). Trimming stripped 2 bases from V and 4 bases from J, with 16 bases between. Germline V CDR1 and CDR2: SGHDT, YYEEEE. This CDR3 comprises 16 residues. The CDR3 coding sequence is TGTGCCAGCAGCTTCCGGACAAGTGCCCCGAATCAGCCCCAGCATTTT. Encoded protein: CASSFRTSAPNQPQHF.

V usage is TRBV6-6 and J usage is TRBJ1-1; D unclear. This CDR3 region has 15 residues. The V gene's germline CDR1 is MNHNY and CDR2 SVGAGI (reference sequence). Trimming pared 4 bases from V and 1 base from J, leaving 13 bases between. CDR3 protein: CASSSHPDGNTEAFF. The CDR3 DNA sequence: TGTGCCAGCAGTTCCCACCCTGACGGGAACACTGAAGCTTTCTTT.

The CDR3 is CATGGSTDTQYF. DNA of the CDR3: TGTGCCACGGGGGGTAGCACAGATACGCAGTATTTT. The chain joins TRBV6-5 to TRBJ2-3; TRBD2 aligns across 7 bases. The germline V gene has CDR1 MNHEY and CDR2 SVGAGI. The CDR3 runs to 12 residues. After removal of 10 bases from V and 0 bases from J, the junction contained 1 base not matched to a gene.

This chain links TRBV4-1 with TRBJ1-1; tentative D call: TRBD1 (6 bases). The CDR3 contains 15 residues. V lost 0 bases, J lost 6 bases, and 14 bases lay in between. Germline V gene lookup returns CDR1 MGHRA and CDR2 YSYEKL. The CDR3 DNA reads as TGCGCCAGCAGCCAAGATAGTAGGGGGGGGGCTGAAGCTTTCTTT. Protein: CASSQDSRGGAEAFF.

The rearrangement joins TRBV4-2 to TRBJ2-3; 11 nucleotides line up with TRBD2. The CDR3 loop spans 19 amino acids. Looked up from germline, CDR1 is LGHNA and CDR2 is YNFKEQ. V gave up 3 bases and J gave up 0 bases; unmatched junction bases: 11. In nucleotides, the CDR3 is TGTGCCAGCAGCCATCGACCAGGGACTAGCGGTCCTAGCACAGATACGCAGTATTTT. This gives the protein CASSHRPGTSGPSTDTQYF.

This clone was detected a few times. In nucleotides, the CDR3 is TGTGCCAGCAGCCAAGACCAGGGTAATCAGCCCCAGCATTTT. Protein sequence: CASSQDQGNQPQHF. The V call is TRBV4-2, the J call TRBJ1-5; D is perhaps TRBD1 (5 bases). The length of the CDR3 is 14 residues. Germline V gives CDR1 LGHNA, CDR2 YNFKEQ. Trimming cost V 0 bases and J 4 bases, with 7 bases left between them.

The V gene is TRBV30, the J gene TRBJ2-7, with 9 positions matching TRBD1. The CDR3 extends over 14 amino acids. The junction had 9 bases not matched to a gene; V was cut back by 5 bases and J by 4 bases. The V gene's germline CDR1 is GTSNPN and CDR2 SVGIG (reference sequence). CDR3 in DNA: TGTGCCTGGGGGACAGGGAATAGAGGATACGAGCAGTACTTC. Its translation: CAWGTGNRGYEQYF.

The gene calls are TRBV6-1 and TRBJ2-7; 9 bases fit TRBD1. The V gene end was trimmed by 6 bases and the J gene end by 2 bases; junction bases not matched to a gene: 8. In germline, CDR1 is MNHNS, CDR2 SASEGT. This CDR3 is built from 15 residues. CDR3 in DNA: TGTGCCAGCAGCGCCGGGACAGGGAACACCTACGAGCAGTACTTC. This codes for CASSAGTGNTYEQYF.

V usage is TRBV20-1 and J usage is TRBJ2-5; D possibly matches TRBD1 or TRBD2 (6 bases each). The V and J ends lost 4 bases and 4 bases respectively, with 7 bases between them. The V gene's germline CDR1 is DFQATT and CDR2 SNEGSKA (reference sequence). The CDR3 consists of 11 residues. CDR3 amino acids: CSAKGGETQYF. CDR3 nucleotide sequence: TGCAGTGCTAAGGGGGGAGAGACCCAGTACTTC.

The J gene is TRBJ2-7, the V gene TRBV5-1, with D perhaps TRBD1 or TRBD2 (6 bases each). Trimming shortened V by 0 bases and J by 0 bases, and 13 bases separated the two germline ends. Germline assignment: CDR1 SGHRS and CDR2 YFSETQ. CDR3 length equals 16 residues. The DNA for the CDR3 is TGCGCCAGCAGCTTGGACGGGGGCGGTCACTCCTACGAGCAGTACTTC. Amino acid sequence: CASSLDGGGHSYEQYF.

V usage is TRBV6-5 and J usage is TRBJ1-2, with 10 bases aligning to TRBD1. J gave up 8 bases and V 5 bases, and 8 bases lay outside the gene matches. This CDR3 contains 14 residues. Germline CDR1 reads MNHEY; CDR2 reads SVGAGI. In DNA form, the CDR3 reads TGTGCCAGCAGTCCAGGGACAGGGGACCGGGGCTACACCTTC. This gives the protein CASSPGTGDRGYTF.

This sequence joins TRBV11-2 and TRBJ1-2; 8 nucleotides align to TRBD1. The V gene's germline CDR1 is SGHAT and CDR2 FQNNGV. J gave up 4 bases and V 3 bases, and 4 bases lay outside the gene matches. The CDR3 totals 14 residues. The CDR3 nucleotides are TGTGCCAGCAGCTTTGCACAGGGGGGCTATGGCTACACCTTC. This translates into CASSFAQGGYGYTF.

This chain uses TRBV7-9 with TRBJ2-5, with no clear D. This CDR3 has 13 residues. The V and J ends lost 1 base and 2 bases respectively, with 5 bases between them. Germline assignment: CDR1 SEHNR and CDR2 FQNEAQ (reference sequence). The CDR3 DNA reads as TGTGCCAGCAGCTTAGACAGACAAGAGACCCAGTACTTC. This translates into CASSLDRQETQYF. The full variable domain, its missing parts supplied by reference TRBV7-9 and TRBJ2-5, is DTGVSQNPRHKITKRGQNVTFRCDPISEHNRLYWYRQTLGQGPEFLTYFQNEAQLEKSRLLSDRFSAERPKGSFSTLEIQRTEQGDSAMYLCASSLDRQETQYFGPGTRLLVL.

This chain connects TRBV15 to TRBJ1-2; D not certain. V shed 8 bases and J shed 0 bases, with 25 bases lying between them. The length of the CDR3 is 18 residues. CDR1 is LNHNV, CDR2 YYDKDF, per germline (reference sequence). This CDR3 is CATGGKGGDPLANYGYTF. CDR3 bases: TGTGCCACCGGTGGGAAAGGCGGAGACCCATTAGCTAACTATGGCTACACCTTC.

The table lists this clone with a few counts. The J gene is TRBJ2-5, the V gene TRBV5-4, with 8 nucleotides matching TRBD1. With V trimmed by 2 bases and J by 1 base, 1 base remained unmatched. The CDR3 consists of 14 residues. The germline gives CDR1 SGHNT, CDR2 YYREEE (reference sequence). The CDR3 sequence: CASSFGQGQETQYF. CDR3 DNA: TGTGCCAGCAGCTTCGGACAGGGCCAAGAGACCCAGTACTTC.

The V and J genes are TRBV7-9 and TRBJ1-2, with D possibly TRBD1 on 6 matching bases. CDR3 length equals 13 residues. Trimming pared 2 bases from V and 6 bases from J, leaving 10 bases between. The germline V gene has CDR1 SEHNR and CDR2 FQNEAQ (reference sequence). CDR3 protein: CASSLMAGDGYTF. The CDR3 DNA sequence: TGTGCCAGCAGCTTAATGGCAGGGGATGGCTACACCTTC.

The rearrangement links TRBV5-8 to TRBJ2-5; possibly TRBD2 for D (5 bases). The germline CDR1 and CDR2 sequences are SGHTS and YDEGEE. This CDR3 is built from 14 residues. The ends were cut back, 4 bases at V and 1 base at J, with 11 bases in the middle. CDR3 nucleotides: TGTGCCAGCAGCAGAGGGATGGCCCAAGAGACCCAGTACTTC. Protein sequence: CASSRGMAQETQYF.

The chain uses TRBV4-2 and TRBJ2-5; D is perhaps TRBD1 or TRBD2 (6 bases each). Germline lookup yields CDR1 LGHNA and CDR2 YNFKEQ. The CDR3 runs 15 residues. With 1 base removed from V and 1 base from J, the gap between germline ends came to 10 bases. CDR3 nucleotide sequence: TGTGCCAGCAGCCAAGGCGGGACATCCCAAGAGACCCAGTACTTC. Its translation is CASSQGGTSQETQYF.